This entry features one TCR beta chain sequence. The sample originates from a study of blood T cell repertoires in COVID-19. The CDR3 is 14 amino acids. Trimming cost V 0 bases and J 4 bases, with 10 bases left between them. CDR1 is SGHTA and CDR2 is FQGNSA in the germline V gene. This table comes from immunoSEQ multiplex PCR, and its TCRdb copy is limited to in-frame clones, with some not included. The sample has a few hundred thousand clones, 80% to 90% seen once; the top ten hold 8% to 13%. Sequencing input: peripheral blood. The sequence was collected from an elderly woman with acute or convalescent COVID-19. The V call is TRBV7-2, the J call TRBJ2-7, with TRBD2 as a possible D gene (5 bases). CDR3 DNA sequence: TGTGCCAGCAGCTTAGCGAGGGAAGGGTACGAGCAGTACTTC. Translation gives CASSLAREGYEQYF.